This T cell receptor (beta chain) is from a study of shared clonotypes between healthy human individuals. Study-wide results and limits: Incompleteness in sorted-subset sequencing, despite large depth, was shown by rarefaction.

At deep level, the assay was performed. Only in-frame clones appear in the TCRdb table, and some are missing; sequencing was by immunoSEQ multiplex PCR. Here the sample spans around 2.1 million clones, about 92% being singletons. This clone appeared a few times. The target antigen is unknown. V was trimmed by 4 bases and J by 2 bases, leaving 13 bases between them. CDR1 and CDR2 from the germline V gene are SGDLS and YYNGEE. The CDR3 contains 15 residues. It was CD45RO-negative cells, positively selected for CCR7, that made up naive CD8 cells, with terminally differentiated effector memory CD45RA+ cells excluded.

The sequenced sample consisted of naive CD8+ T cells from PBMCs. The source of this sequence is a man younger than 35 in good health. Some clones in this sample may be carry-over from other donors' samples. The chain couples TRBV9 to TRBJ1-5; no definite D call. CDR3 amino acids: CASSPTDRGNQPQHF. The CDR3 region has the DNA TGTGCCAGCAGCCCTACTGACCGGGGCAATCAGCCCCAGCATTTT. The whole variable domain, filled in from reference TRBV9 and TRBJ1-5, reads DSGVTQTPKHLITATGQRVTLRCSPRSGDLSVYWYQQSLDQGLQFLIQYYNGEERAKGNILERFSAQQFPDLHSELNLSSLELGDSALYFCASSPTDRGNQPQHFGDGTRLSIL.